This is a list of T cell receptor beta chains from one sample in a study of blood T cell repertoires in COVID-19. The protocol was immunoSEQ multiplex PCR, while the TCRdb copy is restricted to in-frame clones and leaves out a portion. This table has hundreds of thousands of clones, more than 75% appearing once. What was sequenced was peripheral blood. These receptors were obtained from a woman aged 60-75 years with active or convalescent COVID-19. CDR3s include the opening cysteine and the closing phenylalanine or tryptophan. A D gene is named only where the DNA matches it firmly.

D: .
V: TRBV6-6
CDR3: CASSYLSNTEAFF

D: TRBD2
V: TRBV19
CDR3: CASSISHGGAITSSGANVLTF

D: .
V: TRBV29-1
CDR3: CSVEGARGENEEAFF

D: .
V: TRBV2
CDR3: CASSESGGYGYTF

D: .
V: TRBV5-1
CDR3: CASSLAEGLPSYEQYF

D: .
V: TRBV12-5
CDR3: CASGLDWRGPSETQYF

D: .
V: TRBV7-9
CDR3: CASSRKSGGTNHRELFF

D: TRBD1
V: TRBV3-1/TRBV3-2
CDR3: CPEAPTGDRRVPEAFF

D: TRBD2
V: TRBV5-5
CDR3: CASSGAGGRVDTQYF

D: TRBD1
V: TRBV6-6
CDR3: CASSPGQGLGWGAAGYTF

D: TRBD1
V: TRBV6-5
CDR3: CASSYGPTGSDEKLFF

D: TRBD1
V: TRBV6-6
CDR3: CASSRIGTGANTGELFF

D: TRBD1
V: TRBV3-1/TRBV3-2
CDR3: CASSQWLGQGKYNSPLHF

D: TRBD2
V: TRBV9
CDR3: CASSADASGGNDEQFF

D: .
V: TRBV9
CDR3: CASSPGGLTGELFF

D: TRBD2
V: TRBV7-2
CDR3: CASSLALGGNSYEQYF

D: .
V: TRBV3-1/TRBV3-2
CDR3: CASSPQGPHYGYTF

D: .
V: TRBV5-1
CDR3: CASGLVLNTGELFF

D: .
V: TRBV2
CDR3: CASRREATNEKLFF

D: TRBD1
V: TRBV7-2
CDR3: CASSPRQGPYGYTF

D: TRBD1
V: TRBV6-4
CDR3: CASSEGQTDYNEQFF

D: TRBD2
V: TRBV2
CDR3: CASRGLAGGPIAGANTGELFF

D: TRBD1
V: TRBV18
CDR3: CASSSTDRVYEQYF

D: .
V: TRBV3-1/TRBV3-2
CDR3: CASSPTPGTRGRQPQHF

D: .
V: TRBV7-2
CDR3: CASSVLGTLNTEAFF

D: TRBD1
V: TRBV18
CDR3: CASSPRRQGDGYTF

D: TRBD1
V: TRBV19
CDR3: CASSFTGGSGPNTIYF

D: .
V: TRBV12-3/TRBV12-4
CDR3: CASSRSPPDTQYF

D: .
V: TRBV5-1
CDR3: CASSENPMGPGEGYTF

D: TRBD1
V: TRBV4-1
CDR3: CASSPGGRGHGNEKLFF

D: .
V: TRBV10-3
CDR3: CAISESSMEKLFF

D: TRBD2
V: TRBV7-8
CDR3: CASSSRLAGAGTDTQYF

D: TRBD2
V: TRBV6-5
CDR3: CASSYRLMGGAEQFF

D: .
V: TRBV6-5
CDR3: CAISRGGVGYTF

D: .
V: TRBV7-3
CDR3: CASSPHSSTVYNEQFF

D: .
V: TRBV21-1
CDR3: CASSKGGPMSNEQFF

D: TRBD1
V: TRBV2
CDR3: CASRDLRTGGVYGYTF

D: .
V: TRBV6-5
CDR3: CASSFYASTDTQYF

D: .
V: TRBV19
CDR3: CASSMGRRGYTF

D: TRBD2
V: TRBV6-6
CDR3: CAISGGSSYEQYF

D: TRBD1
V: TRBV2
CDR3: CASRRTGGAGELFF

D: TRBD1
V: TRBV6-5
CDR3: CASSYSKGTGHVEQFF

D: TRBD1
V: TRBV4-3
CDR3: CASSQYLPGQGHNEQFF

D: TRBD2
V: TRBV6-4
CDR3: CASSAEAGGYTGELFF

D: .
V: TRBV6-5
CDR3: CASSRVSTNEKLFF

D: TRBD1
V: TRBV24-1
CDR3: CATSRPGQVYGYTF

D: .
V: TRBV27
CDR3: CASTRGGGNQPQHF

D: .
V: TRBV10-3
CDR3: CAIGRAGNQPQHF

D: TRBD1
V: TRBV6-5
CDR3: CASSWGGTGGMEQYF

D: .
V: TRBV6-5
CDR3: CASSYGGVNTEAFF

D: TRBD1
V: TRBV27
CDR3: CASSRTGISYEQYF

D: .
V: TRBV5-1
CDR3: CASSLAGNGGFF

D: TRBD1
V: TRBV5-1
CDR3: CASSLVRDRGVNTEAFF

D: TRBD2
V: TRBV6-5
CDR3: CASSRTSGSQGEQFF

D: TRBD1
V: TRBV6-5
CDR3: CASSRTGGVSYEQYF

D: .
V: TRBV19
CDR3: CASSMALQNSYNSPLHF

D: TRBD1
V: TRBV2
CDR3: CASSEAGAGGDEKLFF

D: .
V: TRBV6-5
CDR3: CASRGGLLSLHF

D: TRBD1
V: TRBV2
CDR3: CASRVGQAYNSPLHF

D: .
V: TRBV7-9
CDR3: CASSLGESISGANVLTF